This T cell receptor (beta chain) was captured in a study of T cells after yellow fever vaccination. CDR1 and CDR2 (germline): LGHNA, YSLEER. This CDR3 has 16 residues. The V and J ends lost 3 bases and 2 bases respectively, with 15 bases between them. Whole-study results and caveats: On re-exposure, the response was weaker but peaked faster, at day 5 versus 15. It was a small share of clonotypes that appeared in both CD4 and CD8 compartments. Clones from primary vaccination mostly reappeared after the booster (about 97% CD4, just over 85% CD8).

About this clonotype: Its antigen is not identified.

A 5'RACE template-switching step, the method used to make TCR cDNA, added a universal primer site and UMIs. One entry per CDR3 protein results from TCRdb running MiXCR on the 5' RACE reads. The table shows some 120,000 distinct CDR3 sequences, with roughly 15% occurring only once. The receptor was isolated from a man younger than 35 who received the YFV17D yellow fever vaccine. V usage is TRBV4-3 and J usage is TRBJ2-3, with TRBD2 as a possible D gene (5 bases). Sequenced material: CD8+ T cells sorted from PBMCs, taken 5 days after the yellow fever booster vaccination. As DNA, the CDR3 is TGCGCCAGCAGCCAGGACTCTTCTTGGACCACAGATACGCAGTATTTT. Translating gives CASSQDSSWTTDTQYF.